The 14 T cell receptor beta chains presented below share a single source sample, sequenced in a study of early T cells in non-severe SARS-CoV-2 infection. TCRdb redid the calling of the 5' RACE reads with MiXCR, one entry per CDR3 protein. The sample has 70,000 to 85,000 distinct CDR3 sequences, roughly an eighth seen once. Sequencing was carried out using whole blood. The receptors were sampled from an adult who was a healthcare worker with PCR-confirmed SARS-CoV-2 infection or an uninfected control (not recorded which).

The sample holds many counts of this clonotype. V and J are TRBV14 and TRBJ2-5; TRBD2 aligns across 14 bases. CDR1 is SGHDN, CDR2 FVKESK, per germline. Unmatched junction bases numbered 5, after V lost 4 bases and J lost 4 bases. CDR3 size: 16 residues. DNA for the CDR3: TGTGCCAGCAGCCCCCCCGGGACTAGCGGGGGAGAGACCCAGTACTTC. It encodes CASSPPGTSGGETQYF.

This clonotype was seen repeatedly, ten times or more. This chain joins TRBV7-2 and TRBJ1-3, with D hard to call. Trimming left V 4 bases short and J 0 bases short, with 10 bases between. This CDR3 region has 15 residues. Germline loops: CDR1 SGHTA, CDR2 FQGNSA. This chain's CDR3 is CASSSRIGSGNTIYF. The CDR3 DNA reads TGTGCCAGCAGCTCCCGGATTGGCTCTGGAAACACCATATATTTT.

This clonotype was recorded at least ten times. V and J are TRBV7-6 and TRBJ2-5; D remains unclear. V dropped 0 bases and J dropped 2 bases, with 7 bases sitting between them. Germline V gene lookup returns CDR1 SGHVS and CDR2 FNYEAQ. The CDR3 has 14 residues. In DNA form, the CDR3 reads TGTGCCAGCAGCTTAGCGTCGTATCAAGAGACCCAGTACTTC. Translated, it gives CASSLASYQETQYF.

This clonotype was detected a few times. V and J are TRBV6-4 and TRBJ2-1; TRBD2 aligns across 10 bases. With 4 bases clipped from V and 8 bases from J, the junction kept 5 bases outside the gene matches. The germline V gene has CDR1 MRHNA and CDR2 SNTAGT. This CDR3 contains 14 residues. CDR3 nucleotides: TGTGCCAGCAGTGCCTCTAGCGGGGGCTATGAGCAGTTCTTC. Its translation is CASSASSGGYEQFF.

Ten or more counts support this clonotype. The chain uses TRBV9 and TRBJ1-2, with D possibly being TRBD1 (6 bases). Germline values: CDR1 SGDLS, CDR2 YYNGEE. V was cut by 3 bases and J by 2 bases, with 14 bases left in between. The length of the CDR3 is 15 residues. The CDR3 DNA reads as TGTGCCAGCAGCGCATACAGGACAGTGAACTATGGCTACACCTTC. This encodes CASSAYRTVNYGYTF.

This chain connects TRBV20-1 to TRBJ1-6, with D unresolved. V was pared by 1 base and J by 4 bases, with 17 bases between. This CDR3 has 17 residues. The germline gives CDR1 DFQATT, CDR2 SNEGSKA (reference sequence). The CDR3 loop reads CSARVSPGQLYNSPLHF. The CDR3 DNA reads TGCAGTGCTAGAGTGTCACCAGGCCAACTTTATAATTCACCCCTCCACTTT.

The chain is built from TRBV11-2 and TRBJ2-7; perhaps TRBD1 as D (6 bases). This CDR3 contains 15 residues. Trimming stripped 1 base from V and 5 bases from J, with 15 bases between. In germline, CDR1 is SGHAT, CDR2 FQNNGV. The CDR3 region is CASSLVGHSLDEQYF. CDR3 nucleotide sequence: TGTGCCAGCAGCTTAGTGGGACACTCCTTGGACGAGCAGTACTTC.

The rearrangement uses TRBV4-1 and TRBJ2-3; 9 bases are a match to TRBD2. The CDR3 length is 17 residues. Germline CDR1 reads MGHRA; CDR2 reads YSYEKL. The ends lost 3 bases at V and 2 bases at J; junction bases unmatched: 9. CDR3 in DNA: TGCGCCAGCAGCCAGGGACCTAGCGGGGTCTTCACAGATACGCAGTATTTT. Translation: CASSQGPSGVFTDTQYF.

There are many counts of this clonotype. V and J are TRBV4-1 and TRBJ1-5, with 8 bases matching TRBD1. Germline CDR1 MGHRA, CDR2 YSYEKL. Trimming took 0 bases from V and 5 from J; bases not matched to a gene: 3. CDR3 length: 15 residues. The CDR3 reads CASSQEDRDDQPQHF. For the CDR3, the DNA is TGCGCCAGCAGCCAAGAGGACAGGGACGATCAGCCCCAGCATTTT.

The chain carries TRBV19 and TRBJ1-5, with 8 bases that match TRBD1. The V and J ends lost 5 bases and 6 bases, in that order; junction bases with no gene match: 3. Per germline, CDR1 LNHDA and CDR2 SQIVND (reference sequence). The CDR3 loop spans 13 amino acids. The CDR3 DNA sequence: TGTGCCAGTAGTTCCAGGGGGCCTCAGCCCCAGCATTTT. Protein: CASSSRGPQPQHF.

The gene calls are TRBV15 and TRBJ1-2, with TRBD1 as a possible D gene (5 bases). Trimming cost V 5 bases and J 10 bases, with 17 bases left between them. Germline CDR1 and CDR2: LNHNV and YYDKDF (reference sequence). This CDR3 has 13 amino acids. CDR3 nucleotide sequence: TGTGCCACCAGCTTTGGGACCCAAAGGGACTACACCTTC. This encodes CATSFGTQRDYTF.

This clonotype was seen a few times. This chain connects TRBV25-1 to TRBJ2-2; tentative D call: TRBD2 (5 bases). From germline, CDR1 is MGHDK and CDR2 SYGVNS. This CDR3 is 13 amino acids long. The ends were cut back, 1 base at V and 5 bases at J, with 5 bases in the middle. In nucleotides, the CDR3 is TGTGCCAGCAGTGAATCGGGGACCGGGGAGCTGTTTTTT. It encodes CASSESGTGELFF. Filled out from reference TRBV25-1 and TRBJ2-2, the complete variable domain reads EADIYQTPRYLVIGTGKKITLECSQTMGHDKMYWYQQDPGMELHLIHYSYGVNSTEKGDLSSESTVSRIRTEHFPLTLESARPSHTSQYLCASSESGTGELFFGEGSRLTVL.

The chain links TRBV7-2 to TRBJ2-7; D is possibly TRBD1 (5 bases). The CDR3 is 14 residues long. V was pared by 1 base and J by 7 bases, with 14 bases between. Per the germline V gene, CDR1 is SGHTA and CDR2 is FQGNSA. This chain's CDR3 is CASSLGGFLGEQYF. The CDR3 DNA follows: TGTGCCAGCAGCTTAGGGGGCTTCCTGGGGGAGCAGTACTTC.

In this sample, this clonotype turned up a few times. V gene TRBV11-3 combines with J gene TRBJ2-7; 8 nucleotides agree with TRBD1. V lost 5 bases, J lost 1 base, and 10 bases stayed unmatched. Germline assignment: CDR1 SGHNT and CDR2 YENEEA. The CDR3 runs 16 residues. The CDR3 sequence: CASSPKDRVGSYEQYF. CDR3 DNA: TGTGCCAGCAGCCCTAAGGACAGGGTCGGGTCCTACGAGCAGTACTTC.